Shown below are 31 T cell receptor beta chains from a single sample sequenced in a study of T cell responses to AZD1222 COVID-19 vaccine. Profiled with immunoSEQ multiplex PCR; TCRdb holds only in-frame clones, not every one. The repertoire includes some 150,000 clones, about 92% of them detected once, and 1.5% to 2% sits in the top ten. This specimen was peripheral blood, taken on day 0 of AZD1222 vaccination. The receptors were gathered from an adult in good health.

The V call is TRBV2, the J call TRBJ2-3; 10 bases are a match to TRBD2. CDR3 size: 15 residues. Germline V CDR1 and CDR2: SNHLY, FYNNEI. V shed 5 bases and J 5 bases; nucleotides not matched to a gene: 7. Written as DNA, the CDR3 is TGTGCCAGCAGTCTAGCGGGGGCCACGGGAGATACGCAGTATTTT. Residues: CASSLAGATGDTQYF.

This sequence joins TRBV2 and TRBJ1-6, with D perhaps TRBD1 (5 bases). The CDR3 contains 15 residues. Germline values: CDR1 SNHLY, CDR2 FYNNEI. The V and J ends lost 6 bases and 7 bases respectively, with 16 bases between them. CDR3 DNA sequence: TGTGCCAGCAGCCGGGACCGGGAGGTAAATTCACCCCTCCACTTT. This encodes CASSRDREVNSPLHF. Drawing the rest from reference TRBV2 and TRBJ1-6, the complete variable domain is EPEVTQTPSHQVTQMGQEVILRCVPISNHLYFYWYRQILGQKVEFLVSFYNNEISEKSEIFDDQFSVERPDGSNFTLKIRSTKLEDSAMYFCASSRDREVNSPLHFGNGTRLTVT.

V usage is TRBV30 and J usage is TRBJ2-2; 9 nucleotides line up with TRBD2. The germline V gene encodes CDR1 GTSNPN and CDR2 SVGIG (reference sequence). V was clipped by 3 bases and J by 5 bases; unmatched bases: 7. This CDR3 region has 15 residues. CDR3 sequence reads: CAWSYSGSYTGELFF. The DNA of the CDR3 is TGTGCCTGGAGCTATAGCGGGAGTTATACCGGGGAGCTGTTTTTT.

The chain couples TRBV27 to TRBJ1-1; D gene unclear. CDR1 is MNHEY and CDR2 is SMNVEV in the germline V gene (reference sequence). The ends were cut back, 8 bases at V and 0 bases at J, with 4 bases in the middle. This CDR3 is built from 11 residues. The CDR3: CASGLNTEAFF. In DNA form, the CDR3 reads TGTGCCAGCGGGTTGAACACTGAAGCTTTCTTT.

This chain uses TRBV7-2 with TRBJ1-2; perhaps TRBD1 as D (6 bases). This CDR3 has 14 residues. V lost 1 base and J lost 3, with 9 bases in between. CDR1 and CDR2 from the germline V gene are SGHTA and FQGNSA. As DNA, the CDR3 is TGTGCCAGCAGCTTAGATGGGGGCCACTATGGCTACACCTTC. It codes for CASSLDGGHYGYTF.

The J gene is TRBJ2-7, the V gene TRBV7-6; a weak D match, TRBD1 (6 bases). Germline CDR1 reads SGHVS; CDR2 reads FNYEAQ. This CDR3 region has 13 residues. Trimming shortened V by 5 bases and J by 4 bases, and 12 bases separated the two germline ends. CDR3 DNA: TGTGCCAGCAGCATCCAGGGGTTATACGAGCAGTACTTC. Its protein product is CASSIQGLYEQYF.

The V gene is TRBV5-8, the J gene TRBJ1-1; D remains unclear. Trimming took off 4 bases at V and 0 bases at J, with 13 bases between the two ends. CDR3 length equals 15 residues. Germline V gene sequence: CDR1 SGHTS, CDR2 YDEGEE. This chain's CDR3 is CASSPKAWLNTEAFF. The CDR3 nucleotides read TGTGCCAGCAGCCCCAAAGCCTGGTTGAACACTGAAGCTTTCTTT. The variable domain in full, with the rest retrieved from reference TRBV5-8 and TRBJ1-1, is EAGVTQSPTHLIKTRGQQATLRCSPISGHTSVYWYQQALGLGLQFLLWYDEGEERNRGNFPPRFSGRQFPNYSSELNVNALELEDSALYLCASSPKAWLNTEAFFGQGTRLTVV.

The DNA of the CDR3 is TGTGCCAGCAGTCCACTAGCGGGGGGGCCGCGAAAGTACTTC. Translating it yields CASSPLAGGPRKYF. This chain joins TRBV6-5 and TRBJ2-7, with TRBD2 matching 13 bases. V lost 5 bases, J lost 11 bases, and 9 bases stayed unmatched. The CDR3 is 14 amino acids. Germline lookup yields CDR1 MNHEY and CDR2 SVGAGI.

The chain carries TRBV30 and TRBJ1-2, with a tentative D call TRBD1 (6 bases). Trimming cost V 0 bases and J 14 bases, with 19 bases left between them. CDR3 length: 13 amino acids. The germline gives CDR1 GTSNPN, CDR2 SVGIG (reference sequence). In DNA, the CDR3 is TGTGCCTGGAGTGTACCCTCAAGGACAGTAGGTACCTTC. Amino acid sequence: CAWSVPSRTVGTF.

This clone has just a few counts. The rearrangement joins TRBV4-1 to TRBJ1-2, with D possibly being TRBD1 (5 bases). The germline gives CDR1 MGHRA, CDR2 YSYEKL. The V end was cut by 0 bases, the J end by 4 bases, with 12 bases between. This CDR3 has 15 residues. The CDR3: CASSQDQGPIYGYTF. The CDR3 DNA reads TGCGCCAGCAGCCAAGATCAGGGCCCTATCTATGGCTACACCTTC.

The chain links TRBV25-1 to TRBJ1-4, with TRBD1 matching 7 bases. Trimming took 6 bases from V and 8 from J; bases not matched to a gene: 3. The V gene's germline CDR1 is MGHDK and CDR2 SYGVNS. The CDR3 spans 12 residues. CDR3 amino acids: CASRRGQEKLFF. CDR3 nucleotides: TGTGCCAGCAGGAGGGGACAGGAAAAACTGTTTTTT.

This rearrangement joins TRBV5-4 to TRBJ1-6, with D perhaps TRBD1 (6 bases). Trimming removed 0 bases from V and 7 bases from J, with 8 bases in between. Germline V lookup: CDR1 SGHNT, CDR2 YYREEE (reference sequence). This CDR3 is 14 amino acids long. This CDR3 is CASSLGQVNSPLHF. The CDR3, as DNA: TGTGCCAGCAGCTTGGGACAGGTGAATTCACCCCTCCACTTT.

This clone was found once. As DNA, the CDR3 is TGCGCCAGCAGCTTGGCCATAAACTCCTACGAGCAGTACTTC. It specifies CASSLAINSYEQYF. The chain links TRBV5-1 to TRBJ2-7; D is ambiguous. The CDR3 spans 14 residues. Trimming pared 0 bases from V and 0 bases from J, leaving 7 bases between. Germline values: CDR1 SGHRS, CDR2 YFSETQ.

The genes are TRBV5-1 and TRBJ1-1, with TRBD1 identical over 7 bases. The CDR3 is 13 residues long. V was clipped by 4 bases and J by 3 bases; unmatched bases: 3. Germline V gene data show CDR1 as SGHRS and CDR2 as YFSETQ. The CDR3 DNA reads TGCGCCAGCAGCCTAACAGGGGACACTGAAGCTTTCTTT. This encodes CASSLTGDTEAFF.

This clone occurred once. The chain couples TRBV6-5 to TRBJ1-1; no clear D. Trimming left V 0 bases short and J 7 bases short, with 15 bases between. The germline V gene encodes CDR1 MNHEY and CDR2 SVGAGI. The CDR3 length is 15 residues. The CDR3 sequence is CASSYSTRLRSEAFF. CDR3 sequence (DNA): TGTGCCAGCAGTTACTCGACAAGGCTGAGAAGTGAAGCTTTCTTT.

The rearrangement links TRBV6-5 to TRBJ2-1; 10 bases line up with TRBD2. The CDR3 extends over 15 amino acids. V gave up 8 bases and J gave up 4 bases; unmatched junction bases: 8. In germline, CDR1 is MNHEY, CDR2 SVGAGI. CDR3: CASGRVLAGYNEQFF. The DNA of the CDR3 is TGTGCCAGCGGGAGGGTACTAGCGGGATACAATGAGCAGTTCTTC.

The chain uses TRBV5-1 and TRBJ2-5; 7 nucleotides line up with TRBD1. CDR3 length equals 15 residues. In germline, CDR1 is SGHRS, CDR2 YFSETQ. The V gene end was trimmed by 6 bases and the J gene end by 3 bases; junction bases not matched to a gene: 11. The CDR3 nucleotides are TGCGCCAGCATAAGGGACCCGGGACAGAAAGAGACCCAGTACTTC. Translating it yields CASIRDPGQKETQYF. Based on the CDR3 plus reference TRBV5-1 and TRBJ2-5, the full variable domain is KAGVTQTPRYLIKTRGQQVTLSCSPISGHRSVSWYQQTPGQGLQFLFEYFSETQRNKGNFPGRFSGRQFSNSRSEMNVSTLELGDSALYLCASIRDPGQKETQYFGPGTRLLVL.

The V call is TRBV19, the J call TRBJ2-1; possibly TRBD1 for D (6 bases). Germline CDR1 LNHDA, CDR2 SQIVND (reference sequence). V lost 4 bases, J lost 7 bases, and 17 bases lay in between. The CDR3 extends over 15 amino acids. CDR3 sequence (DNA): TGTGCCAGTAGTAACCGGGTGAACAGGGCTAATGAGCAGTTCTTC. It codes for CASSNRVNRANEQFF.

This CDR3 is CASRGDRGTYNEQFF. CDR3 sequence (DNA): TGTGCCAGCAGGGGAGACAGGGGCACCTACAATGAGCAGTTCTTC. V usage is TRBV6-5 and J usage is TRBJ2-1, with TRBD1 matching 8 bases. This CDR3 contains 15 residues. Germline V gives CDR1 MNHEY, CDR2 SVGAGI. The V segment lost 6 bases and the J segment 2 bases; nucleotides outside the gene matches: 6.

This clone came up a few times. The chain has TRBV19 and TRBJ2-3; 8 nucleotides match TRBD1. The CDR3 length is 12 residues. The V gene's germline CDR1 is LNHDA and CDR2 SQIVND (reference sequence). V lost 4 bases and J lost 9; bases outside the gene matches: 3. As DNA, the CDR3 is TGTGCCAGTAGTACCCGACAGGGGACGCAGTATTTT. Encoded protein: CASSTRQGTQYF.

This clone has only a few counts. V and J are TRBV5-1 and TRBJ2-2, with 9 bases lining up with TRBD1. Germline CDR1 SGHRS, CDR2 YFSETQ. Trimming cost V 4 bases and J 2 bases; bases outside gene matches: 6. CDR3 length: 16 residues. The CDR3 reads CASSQRTGDNTGELFF. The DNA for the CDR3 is TGCGCCAGCAGCCAGCGGACAGGGGATAACACCGGGGAGCTGTTTTTT.

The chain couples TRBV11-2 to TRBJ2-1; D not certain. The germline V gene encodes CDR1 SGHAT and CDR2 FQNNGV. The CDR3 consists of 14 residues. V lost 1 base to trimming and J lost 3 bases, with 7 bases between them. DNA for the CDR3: TGTGCCAGCAGCTTAGGGTCAGACTACAATGAGCAGTTCTTC. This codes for CASSLGSDYNEQFF.

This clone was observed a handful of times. CDR3 DNA: TGTGCCAGCAGTCCCCCCGGGCGGTATGGCTACACCTTC. As protein: CASSPPGRYGYTF. The rearrangement links TRBV6-5 to TRBJ1-2; no firm D call. The CDR3 consists of 13 residues. V was pared by 5 bases and J by 5 bases, with 12 bases between. The V gene's germline CDR1 is MNHEY and CDR2 SVGAGI.

Written as DNA, the CDR3 is TGTGCCAGCAGAACAGGGGGCACCGGGGAGCTGTTTTTT. The encoded protein is CASRTGGTGELFF. This chain joins TRBV7-9 and TRBJ2-2; 8 positions match TRBD1. The CDR3 runs 13 residues. V was pared by 6 bases and J by 4 bases, with 1 base of the junction left unmatched. The germline gives CDR1 SEHNR, CDR2 FQNEAQ (reference sequence).

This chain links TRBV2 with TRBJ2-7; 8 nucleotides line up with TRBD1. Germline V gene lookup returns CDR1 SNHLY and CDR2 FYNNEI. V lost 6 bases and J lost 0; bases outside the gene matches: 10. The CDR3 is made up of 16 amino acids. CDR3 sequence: CASRDRADIGSYEQYF. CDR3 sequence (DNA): TGTGCCAGCAGGGACAGGGCCGACATCGGCTCCTACGAGCAGTACTTC.

The CDR3: CASSPGTPYSNQPQHF. The CDR3 DNA reads TGTGCCAGCTCCCCCGGGACACCATATAGCAATCAGCCCCAGCATTTT. V usage is TRBV18 and J usage is TRBJ1-5; TRBD1 is a possible D gene (6 bases). CDR1 KGHSH and CDR2 LQKENI come from the germline V gene. This CDR3 is 16 amino acids long. V lost 6 bases to trimming and J lost 0 bases, with 15 bases between them.

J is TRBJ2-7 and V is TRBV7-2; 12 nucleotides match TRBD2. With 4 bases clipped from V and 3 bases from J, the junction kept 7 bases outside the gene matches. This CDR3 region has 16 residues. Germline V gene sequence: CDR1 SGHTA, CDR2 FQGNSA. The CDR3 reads CASSSKPSGGGYEQYF. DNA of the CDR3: TGTGCCAGCAGCTCAAAACCTAGCGGGGGGGGCTACGAGCAGTACTTC.

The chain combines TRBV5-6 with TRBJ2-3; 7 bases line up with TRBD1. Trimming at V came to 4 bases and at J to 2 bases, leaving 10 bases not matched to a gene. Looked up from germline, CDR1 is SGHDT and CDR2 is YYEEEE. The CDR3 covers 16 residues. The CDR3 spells CASSPFRDRNTDTQYF. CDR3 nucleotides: TGTGCCAGCAGCCCATTCAGGGACAGAAACACAGATACGCAGTATTTT.

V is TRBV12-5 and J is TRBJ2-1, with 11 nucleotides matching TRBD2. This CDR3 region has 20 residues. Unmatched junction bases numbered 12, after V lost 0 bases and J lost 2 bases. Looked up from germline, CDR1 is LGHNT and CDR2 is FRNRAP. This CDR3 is CASGLVKELAGAGTYNEQFF. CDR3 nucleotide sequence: TGTGCTAGTGGTTTGGTAAAGGAACTAGCGGGAGCAGGGACCTACAATGAGCAGTTCTTC.

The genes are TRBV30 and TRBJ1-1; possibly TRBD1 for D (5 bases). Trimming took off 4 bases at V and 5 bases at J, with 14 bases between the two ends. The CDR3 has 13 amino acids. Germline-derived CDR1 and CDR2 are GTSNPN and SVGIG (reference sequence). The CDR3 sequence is CAWIEGLGTEAFF. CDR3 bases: TGTGCCTGGATTGAGGGGTTGGGGACTGAAGCTTTCTTT.

In DNA form, the CDR3 reads TGCGCCATCCAGGACAGCCTCCACGGGACCCAGTACTTC. Translating it yields CAIQDSLHGTQYF. This sequence joins TRBV5-1 and TRBJ2-5, with D possibly matching TRBD1 (6 bases). The CDR3 consists of 13 residues. Trimming cost V 9 bases and J 7 bases, with 19 bases left between them. The germline CDR1 and CDR2 sequences are SGHRS and YFSETQ.